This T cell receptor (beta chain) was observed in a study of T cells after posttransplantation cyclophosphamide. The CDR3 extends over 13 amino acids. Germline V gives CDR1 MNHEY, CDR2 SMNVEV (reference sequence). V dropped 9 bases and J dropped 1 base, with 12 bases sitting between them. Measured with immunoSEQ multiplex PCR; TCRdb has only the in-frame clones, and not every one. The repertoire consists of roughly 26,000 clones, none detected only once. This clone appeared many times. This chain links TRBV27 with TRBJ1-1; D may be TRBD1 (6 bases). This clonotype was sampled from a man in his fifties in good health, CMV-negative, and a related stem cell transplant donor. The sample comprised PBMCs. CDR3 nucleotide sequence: TGTGCCAGAGGCCGGGGACAGAACACTGAAGCTTTCTTT. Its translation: CARGRGQNTEAFF.